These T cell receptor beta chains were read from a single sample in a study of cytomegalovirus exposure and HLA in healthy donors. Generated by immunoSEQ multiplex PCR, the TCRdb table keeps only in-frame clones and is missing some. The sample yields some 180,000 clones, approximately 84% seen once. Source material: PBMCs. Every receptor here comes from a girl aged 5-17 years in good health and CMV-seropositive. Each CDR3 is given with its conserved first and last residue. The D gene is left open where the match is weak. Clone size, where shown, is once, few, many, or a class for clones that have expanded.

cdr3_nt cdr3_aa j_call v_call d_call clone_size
TGTGCCAGCAGCCTAGAAACAGGGACGGGCCAGCCCCAGCATTTT CASSLETGTGQPQHF TRBJ1-5 TRBV5-5 . few
TGTGCCAGCAGGGGGACAGGGGAAGGTGCTGGCTACACCTTC CASRGTGEGAGYTF TRBJ1-2 TRBV6-5 TRBD1 .
TGTGCCAGCAGCTCCTGGACTAGCGGGAGGGGGTCCTACAATGAGCAGTTCTTC CASSSWTSGRGSYNEQFF TRBJ2-1 TRBV5-4 TRBD2 .
TGTGCCAGCAGGAAGCCGGGACTTATCTACAATGAGCAGTTCTTC CASRKPGLIYNEQFF TRBJ2-1 TRBV11-2 . .
TGCAGCGTTGTGGAGGGTAGAGCTTTCTTT CSVVEGRAFF TRBJ1-1 TRBV29-1 . .
TGTGCCAGCAGCCGTTATGAGTGGGGCTACACCTTC CASSRYEWGYTF TRBJ1-2 TRBV11-2 . .
TGTTCCAGCAGCTTCATTGACAATAGAAATGGCTACACCTTC CSSSFIDNRNGYTF TRBJ1-2 TRBV7-9 . .
TGTGCCAACAGGGCCGCTTTGGATGGCTACACCTTC CANRAALDGYTF TRBJ1-2 TRBV7-9 . .
TGCAGCGTTGATGGGACAGGGACTGAAGCTTTCTTT CSVDGTGTEAFF TRBJ1-1 TRBV29-1 TRBD1 .
TGTGCCAGCAGTTACTCAGGATGGGGCGACCACACTGAAGCTTTCTTT CASSYSGWGDHTEAFF TRBJ1-1 TRBV6-5 . .
TGTGCCATCAGCTTTCAGCGGGACTCCCGGGACACCTTC CAISFQRDSRDTF TRBJ1-2 TRBV10-3 . few
TGTGCCAGCAGGACTAGCGGGAGGATCAACACCGGGGAGCTGTTTTTT CASRTSGRINTGELFF TRBJ2-2 TRBV27 TRBD2 .
TGTGCCAGCAGCTTGGCAGTCGACAGGGGGGAGCAGTACTTC CASSLAVDRGEQYF TRBJ2-7 TRBV5-4 TRBD1 .
TGTGCCAGCAGCTCCGGGCAGCCCCAGCATTTT CASSSGQPQHF TRBJ1-5 TRBV6-6 . .
TGTGCCATCGGAAATAGCGGGAGGGCCCGAAATGAGCAGTTCTTC CAIGNSGRARNEQFF TRBJ2-1 TRBV10-3 TRBD2 once
TGTGCCAGCAGTGAACACCGGACAGGCGCTTTCTTT CASSEHRTGAFF TRBJ1-1 TRBV25-1 TRBD1 .
TGCGCCAGCAGCCAAGATAGTACGAACCGGTACAATGAGCAGTTCTTC CASSQDSTNRYNEQFF TRBJ2-1 TRBV4-1 . .
TGTGCCAGCAACCAACAGGGGAGGATTGAAGCTTTCTTT CASNQQGRIEAFF TRBJ1-1 TRBV6-5 TRBD1 .
TGTGCCTGGAGGACCAGGGAACGGACTGAAGCTTTCTTT CAWRTRERTEAFF TRBJ1-1 TRBV30 . .
TGTGCCTGGAGTGGGGACAGCTTCGTCTCCTACGAGCAGTACTTC CAWSGDSFVSYEQYF TRBJ2-7 TRBV30 TRBD1 .
TGTGCCACTAAAGACAGGGGACGCTACGAGCAGTACTTC CATKDRGRYEQYF TRBJ2-7 TRBV19 TRBD1 .
TGTGCCAGCAGCCGGCCTCTTGGACAGGGGGCTCCGACCAGCTCTGGAAACACCATATATTTT CASSRPLGQGAPTSSGNTIYF TRBJ1-3 TRBV4-2 TRBD1 .
TGTGCCAGCAGACCAGGTGGAGGGGGGGTTTACTATGGCTACACCTTC CASRPGGGGVYYGYTF TRBJ1-2 TRBV28 . .
TGTGCCAGCAGCTCTCAGGGGGACGTCGATGAGCAGTTCTTC CASSSQGDVDEQFF TRBJ2-1 TRBV7-2 TRBD1 .
TGTGCCAGCAGTTACTCGCGCCGGGTAGTGGATCAGCCCCAGCATTTT CASSYSRRVVDQPQHF TRBJ1-5 TRBV6-6 . .
TGTGCCAGCAGCCTCCGGGACAGGGCCCATGGCTACACCTTC CASSLRDRAHGYTF TRBJ1-2 TRBV7-9 TRBD1 .
TGTGCCTGGCGCCCAGGGGGTGGGACAGATACGCAGTATTTT CAWRPGGGTDTQYF TRBJ2-3 TRBV30 TRBD1 once
TGTGCCAGCAGCTTGGCCCCGGGACAGGCCTCCTACGAGCAGTACTTC CASSLAPGQASYEQYF TRBJ2-7 TRBV5-4 TRBD1 .
TGTGCCAGCAGATCGTGGGCGCCGAGCACTGAAGCTTTCTTT CASRSWAPSTEAFF TRBJ1-1 TRBV6-5 . .
TGTGCCAGTAGTCTCCCGACTAGCGGGAGAAATAATGAGCAGTTCTTC CASSLPTSGRNNEQFF TRBJ2-1 TRBV19 TRBD2 .
TGTGCCAGCAGCTGGGGACAGGGGTACGAGCAGTACTTC CASSWGQGYEQYF TRBJ2-7 TRBV7-7 TRBD1 .
TGCGCCAGCAGGGAAAGGGGACAGAGCGCTGAAGCTTTCTTT CASRERGQSAEAFF TRBJ1-1 TRBV5-1 TRBD1 once
TGTGCCAGCAGCCCGCGACTCCAAGAGCAGTACTTC CASSPRLQEQYF TRBJ2-7 TRBV11-2 . .
TGTGCCAGCAGCCAGTACGCAGGGGGAACGGTTGAAGCTTTCTTT CASSQYAGGTVEAFF TRBJ1-1 TRBV4-2 TRBD1 once